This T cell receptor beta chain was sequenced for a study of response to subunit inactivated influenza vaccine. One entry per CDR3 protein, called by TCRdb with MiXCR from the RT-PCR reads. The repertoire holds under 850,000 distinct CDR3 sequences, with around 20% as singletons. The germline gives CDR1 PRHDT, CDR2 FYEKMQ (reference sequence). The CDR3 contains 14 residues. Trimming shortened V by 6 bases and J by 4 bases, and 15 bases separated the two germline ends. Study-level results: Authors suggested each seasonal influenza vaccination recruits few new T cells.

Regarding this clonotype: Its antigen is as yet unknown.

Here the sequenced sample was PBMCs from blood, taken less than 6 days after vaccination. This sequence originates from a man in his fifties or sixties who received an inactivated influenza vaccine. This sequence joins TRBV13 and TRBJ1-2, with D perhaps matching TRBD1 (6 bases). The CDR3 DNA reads TGTGCCAGCAGGGATTCATGGGGGCTCTATGGCTACACCTTC. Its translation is CASRDSWGLYGYTF.